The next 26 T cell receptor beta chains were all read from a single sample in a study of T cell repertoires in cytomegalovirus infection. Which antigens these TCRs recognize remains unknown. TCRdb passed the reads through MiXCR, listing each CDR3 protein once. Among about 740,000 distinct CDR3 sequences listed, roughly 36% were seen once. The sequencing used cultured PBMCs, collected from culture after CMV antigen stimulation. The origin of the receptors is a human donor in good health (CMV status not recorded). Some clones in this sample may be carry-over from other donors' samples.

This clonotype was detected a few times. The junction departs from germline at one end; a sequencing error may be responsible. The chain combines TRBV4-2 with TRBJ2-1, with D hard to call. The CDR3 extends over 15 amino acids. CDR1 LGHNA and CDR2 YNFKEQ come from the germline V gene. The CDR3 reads CASRQEQSSYNEQFF. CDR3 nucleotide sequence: TGTGCCAGCAGGCAAGAGCAGAGCTCCTACAATGAGCAGTTCTTC.

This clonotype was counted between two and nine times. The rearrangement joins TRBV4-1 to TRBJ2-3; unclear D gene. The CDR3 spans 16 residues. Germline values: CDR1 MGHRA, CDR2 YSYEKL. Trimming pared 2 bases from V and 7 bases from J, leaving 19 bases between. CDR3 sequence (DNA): TGCGCCAGCAGCCAAACTCCCCCCCCAGCAGACCATACGCAGTATTTT. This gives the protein CASSQTPPPADHTQYF.

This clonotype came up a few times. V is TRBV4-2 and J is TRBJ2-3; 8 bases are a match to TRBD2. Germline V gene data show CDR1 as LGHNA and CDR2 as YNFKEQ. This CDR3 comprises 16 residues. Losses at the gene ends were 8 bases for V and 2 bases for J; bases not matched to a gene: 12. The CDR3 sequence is CASSFSGGDDTDTQYF. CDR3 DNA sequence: TGTGCCAGCTCATTCAGCGGGGGAGACGACACAGATACGCAGTATTTT.

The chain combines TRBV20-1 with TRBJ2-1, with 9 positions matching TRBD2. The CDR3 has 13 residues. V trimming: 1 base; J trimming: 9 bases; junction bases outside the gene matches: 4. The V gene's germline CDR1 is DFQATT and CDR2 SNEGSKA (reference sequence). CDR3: CSARGASGIEQFF. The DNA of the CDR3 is TGCAGTGCTAGAGGGGCTAGCGGGATTGAGCAGTTCTTC.

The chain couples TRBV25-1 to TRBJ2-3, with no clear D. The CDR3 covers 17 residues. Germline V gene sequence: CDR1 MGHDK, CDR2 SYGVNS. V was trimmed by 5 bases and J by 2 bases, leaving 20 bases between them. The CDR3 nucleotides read TGTGCCAGCAGTCCCTCGAAGTCACGCGTCCCCACAGATACGCAGTATTTT. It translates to CASSPSKSRVPTDTQYF.

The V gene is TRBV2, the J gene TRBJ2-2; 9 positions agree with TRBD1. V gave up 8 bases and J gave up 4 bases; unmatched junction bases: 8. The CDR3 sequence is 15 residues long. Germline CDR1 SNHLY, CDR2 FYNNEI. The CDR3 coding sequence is TGTGCCAGCTTGAACCGGGACAGGGCCACCGGGGAGCTGTTTTTT. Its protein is CASLNRDRATGELFF.

The CDR3 sequence is CASSSNPGTSGGAPYNEQFF. CDR3 nucleotides: TGTGCCAGCAGCTCGAACCCCGGGACTAGCGGGGGGGCCCCCTACAATGAGCAGTTCTTC. The chain is built from TRBV11-2 and TRBJ2-1; TRBD2 agrees at 16 bases. Germline V gene data show CDR1 as SGHAT and CDR2 as FQNNGV. V dropped 4 bases and J dropped 2; count of bases not matched to a gene: 11. This CDR3 region has 20 residues.

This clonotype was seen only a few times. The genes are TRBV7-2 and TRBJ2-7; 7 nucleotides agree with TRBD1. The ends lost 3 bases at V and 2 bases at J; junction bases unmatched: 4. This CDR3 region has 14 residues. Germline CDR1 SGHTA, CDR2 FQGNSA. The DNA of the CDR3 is TGTGCCAGCAGCTTTACGACAGGGCCCTACGAGCAGTACTTC. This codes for CASSFTTGPYEQYF.

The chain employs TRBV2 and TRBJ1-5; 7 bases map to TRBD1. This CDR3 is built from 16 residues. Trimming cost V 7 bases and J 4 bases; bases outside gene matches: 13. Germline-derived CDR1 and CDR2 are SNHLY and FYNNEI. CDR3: CASTAYLGQFNQPQHF. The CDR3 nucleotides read TGTGCCAGCACCGCTTACCTGGGACAGTTTAATCAGCCCCAGCATTTT.

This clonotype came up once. DNA of the CDR3: TGTGCCAGCAGCCAGGAAATCCGACAGGACTGGGACACTGAAGCTTTCTTT. This encodes CASSQEIRQDWDTEAFF. J is TRBJ1-1 and V is TRBV4-2; tentative D call: TRBD1 (6 bases). CDR3 length: 17 amino acids. V was clipped by 3 bases and J by 3 bases, with 20 bases between them. Germline assignment: CDR1 LGHNA and CDR2 YNFKEQ.

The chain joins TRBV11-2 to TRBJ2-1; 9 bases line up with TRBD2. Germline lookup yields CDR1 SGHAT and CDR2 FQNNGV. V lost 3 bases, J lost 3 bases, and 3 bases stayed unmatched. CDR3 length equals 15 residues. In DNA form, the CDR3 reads TGTGCCAGCAGCTTCCCTAGCGGGATCTACAATGAGCAGTTCTTC. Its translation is CASSFPSGIYNEQFF.

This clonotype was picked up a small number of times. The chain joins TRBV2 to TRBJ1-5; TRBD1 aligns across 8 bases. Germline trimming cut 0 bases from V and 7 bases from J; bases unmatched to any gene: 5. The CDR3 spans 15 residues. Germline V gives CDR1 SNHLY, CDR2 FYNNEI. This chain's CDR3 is CASSEAGGQEQPQHF. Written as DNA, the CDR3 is TGTGCCAGCAGTGAAGCGGGGGGACAGGAGCAGCCCCAGCATTTT.

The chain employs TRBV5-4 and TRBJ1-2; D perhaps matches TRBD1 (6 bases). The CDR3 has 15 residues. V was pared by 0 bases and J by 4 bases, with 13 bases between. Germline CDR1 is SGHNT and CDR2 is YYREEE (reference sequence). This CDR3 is CASSLEQGNSYGYTF. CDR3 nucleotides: TGTGCCAGCAGCTTGGAGCAGGGGAATAGCTATGGCTACACCTTC.

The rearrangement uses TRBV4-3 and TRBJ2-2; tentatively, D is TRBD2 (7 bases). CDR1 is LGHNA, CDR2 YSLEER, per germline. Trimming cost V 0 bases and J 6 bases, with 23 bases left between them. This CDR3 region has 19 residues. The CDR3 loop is CASSQDRMRGRGGAGELFF. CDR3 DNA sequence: TGCGCCAGCAGCCAAGATAGGATGCGGGGGCGGGGTGGCGCCGGGGAGCTGTTTTTT.

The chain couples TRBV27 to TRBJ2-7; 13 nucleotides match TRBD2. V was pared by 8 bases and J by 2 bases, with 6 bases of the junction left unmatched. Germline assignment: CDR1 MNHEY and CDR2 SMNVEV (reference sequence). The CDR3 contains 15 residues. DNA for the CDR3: TGTGCCAGCCGGACTAGCGGGAGTATTACCTACGAGCAGTACTTC. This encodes CASRTSGSITYEQYF.

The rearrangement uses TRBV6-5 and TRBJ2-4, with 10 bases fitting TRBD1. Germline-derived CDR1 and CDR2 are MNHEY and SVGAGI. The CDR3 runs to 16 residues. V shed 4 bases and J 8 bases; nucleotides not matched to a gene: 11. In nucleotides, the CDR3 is TGTGCCAGCAGTTCGACGACAGGGGGCGGAGGAGACATTCAGTACTTC. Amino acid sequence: CASSSTTGGGGDIQYF.

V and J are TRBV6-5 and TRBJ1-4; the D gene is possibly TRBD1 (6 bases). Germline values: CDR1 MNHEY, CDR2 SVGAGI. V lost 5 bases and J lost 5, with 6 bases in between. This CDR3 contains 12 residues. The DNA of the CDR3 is TGTGCCAGCAGTACAGGGAATGAAAAACTGTTTTTT. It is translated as CASSTGNEKLFF.

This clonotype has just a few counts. CDR3 DNA: TGCGCCAGCAGCCAAGATCGAACTAGTAGTGGGGGCTGGCAGTTCTTC. Translated: CASSQDRTSSGGWQFF. The J gene is TRBJ2-1, the V gene TRBV4-3, with D perhaps matching TRBD1 (6 bases). CDR3 length equals 16 residues. Germline assignment: CDR1 LGHNA and CDR2 YSLEER. Trimming took 0 bases from V and 12 from J, leaving 21 bases between them.

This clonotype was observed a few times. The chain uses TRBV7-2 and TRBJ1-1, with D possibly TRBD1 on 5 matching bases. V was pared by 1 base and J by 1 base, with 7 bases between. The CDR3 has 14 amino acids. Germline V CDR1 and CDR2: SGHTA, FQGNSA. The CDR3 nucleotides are TGTGCCAGCAGCTTAGGACAGACGAACACTGAAGCTTTCTTT. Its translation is CASSLGQTNTEAFF.

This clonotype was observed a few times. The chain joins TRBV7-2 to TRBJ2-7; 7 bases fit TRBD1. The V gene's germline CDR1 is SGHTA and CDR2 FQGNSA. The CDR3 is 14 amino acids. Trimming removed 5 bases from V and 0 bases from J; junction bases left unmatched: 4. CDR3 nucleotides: TGTGCCAGCAGCGGGACAGAAAGCTCCTACGAGCAGTACTTC. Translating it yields CASSGTESSYEQYF.

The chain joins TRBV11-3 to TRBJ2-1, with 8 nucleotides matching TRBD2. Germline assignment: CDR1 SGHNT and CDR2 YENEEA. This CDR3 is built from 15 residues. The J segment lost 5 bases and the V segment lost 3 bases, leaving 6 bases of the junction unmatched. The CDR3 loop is CASSLGIAGNNEQFF. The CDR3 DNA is TGTGCCAGCAGCTTGGGGATAGCGGGGAACAATGAGCAGTTCTTC. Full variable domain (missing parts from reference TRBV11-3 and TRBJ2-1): EAGVVQSPRYKIIEKKQPVAFWCNPISGHNTLYWYLQNLGQGPELLIRYENEEAVDDSQLPKDRFSAERLKGVDSTLKIQPAELGDSAVYLCASSLGIAGNNEQFFGPGTRLTVL.

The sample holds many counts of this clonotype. The CDR3 protein is CASSSGVLYEQYF. The CDR3 DNA is TGTGCCAGCAGCTCCGGTGTTCTCTACGAGCAGTACTTC. The chain combines TRBV11-2 with TRBJ2-7; D is undetermined. In germline, CDR1 is SGHAT, CDR2 FQNNGV. V lost 4 bases, J lost 3 bases, and 10 bases lay in between. CDR3 length: 13 amino acids.

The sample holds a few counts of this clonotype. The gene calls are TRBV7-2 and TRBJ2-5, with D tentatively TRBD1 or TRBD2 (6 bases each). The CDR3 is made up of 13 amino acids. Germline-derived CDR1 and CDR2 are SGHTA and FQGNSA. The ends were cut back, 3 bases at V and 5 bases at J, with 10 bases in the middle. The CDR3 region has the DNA TGTGCCAGCAGCTTCCCGGGGGCGGAGACCCAGTACTTC. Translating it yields CASSFPGAETQYF.

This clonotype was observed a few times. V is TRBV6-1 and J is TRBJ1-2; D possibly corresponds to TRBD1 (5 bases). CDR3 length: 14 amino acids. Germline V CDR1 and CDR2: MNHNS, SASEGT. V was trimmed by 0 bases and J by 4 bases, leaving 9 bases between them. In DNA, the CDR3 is TGTGCCAGCAGTGAAGCGCTAGGGACCTATGGCTACACCTTC. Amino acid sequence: CASSEALGTYGYTF.

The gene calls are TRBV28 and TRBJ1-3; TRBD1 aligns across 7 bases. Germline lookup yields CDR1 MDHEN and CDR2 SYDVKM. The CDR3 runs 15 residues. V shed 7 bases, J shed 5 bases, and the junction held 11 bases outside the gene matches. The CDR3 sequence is CASIPSWGQRNTIYF. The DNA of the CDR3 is TGTGCCAGCATCCCATCCTGGGGACAGCGAAACACCATATATTTT.

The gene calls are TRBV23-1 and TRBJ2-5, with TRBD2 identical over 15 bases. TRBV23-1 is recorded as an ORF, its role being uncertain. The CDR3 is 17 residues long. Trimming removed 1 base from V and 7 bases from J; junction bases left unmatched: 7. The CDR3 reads CASSQYGTSGRRGTQYF. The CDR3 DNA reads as TGCGCCAGCAGTCAATACGGGACTAGCGGGAGGAGGGGGACCCAGTACTTC.